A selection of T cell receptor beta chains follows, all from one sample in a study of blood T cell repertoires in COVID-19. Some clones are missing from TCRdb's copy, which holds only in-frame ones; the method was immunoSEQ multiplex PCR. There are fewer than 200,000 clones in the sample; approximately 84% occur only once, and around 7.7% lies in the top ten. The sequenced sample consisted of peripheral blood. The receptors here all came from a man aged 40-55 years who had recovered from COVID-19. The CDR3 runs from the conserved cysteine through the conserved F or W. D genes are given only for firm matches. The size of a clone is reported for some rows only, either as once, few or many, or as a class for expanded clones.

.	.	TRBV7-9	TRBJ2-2	TGTGCCAGCAGCTTAGATGTATTCACCGGGGAGCTGTTTTTT	CASSLDVFTGELFF
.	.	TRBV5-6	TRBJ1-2	TGTGCCAGCAGACAACAGGGAACAAATGGCTACACCTTC	CASRQQGTNGYTF
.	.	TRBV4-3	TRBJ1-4	TGCGCCAGCAGCCCGGAGCCAGTGAATGAAAAACTGTTTTTT	CASSPEPVNEKLFF
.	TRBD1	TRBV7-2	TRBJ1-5	TGTGCCAGCAGCCTTACAGGGGCGTCTGGCAATCAGCCCCAGCATTTT	CASSLTGASGNQPQHF
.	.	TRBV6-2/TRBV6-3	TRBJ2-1	TGTGCCAGCAGCCGTAGTGGAGGAGCTGAGCAGTTCTTC	CASSRSGGAEQFF
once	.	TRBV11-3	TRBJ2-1	TGTGCCAGCAGCTACCAGGGTATCGGTGAGCAGTTCTTC	CASSYQGIGEQFF
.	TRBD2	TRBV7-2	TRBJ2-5	TGTGCCAGCAGCTTAGGACTAGCGGGGGGACAAGAGACCCAGTACTTC	CASSLGLAGGQETQYF
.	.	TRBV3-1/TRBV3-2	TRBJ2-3	TGTGCCAGCAGCCGGGAGGATGGAGATACGCAGTATTTT	CASSREDGDTQYF
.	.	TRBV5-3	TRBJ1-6	TGTGCCAGAAGCTCCCGACTTGGCGGTCGCCCCCTCCACTTT	CARSSRLGGRPLHF
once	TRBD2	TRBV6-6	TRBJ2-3	TGTGCCAGCAGTTTTTCTACTAGCGGGGCGGGGGATACGCAGTATTTT	CASSFSTSGAGDTQYF
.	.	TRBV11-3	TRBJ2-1	TGTGCCAGCAGCTCGGGGCCGAACAGGGTCAATGAGCAGTTCTTC	CASSSGPNRVNEQFF
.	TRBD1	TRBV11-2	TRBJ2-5	TGTGCCAGCAGCCATGGACAGGGGGCTGGGGAGACCCAGTACTTC	CASSHGQGAGETQYF
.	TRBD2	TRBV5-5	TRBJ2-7	TGTGCCAGCAGCCTGGGTGGGACTAGCGGGAGGCAGCAGTACTTC	CASSLGGTSGRQQYF
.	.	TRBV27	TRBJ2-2	TGTGCCAGCCCGACTGGCGGAGGGTCGTTCACCGGGGAGCTGTTTTTT	CASPTGGGSFTGELFF
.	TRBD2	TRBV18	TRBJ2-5	TGTGCCAGCTCACCCATAGGAAGCGGGGGCAAAGAGACCCAGTACTTC	CASSPIGSGGKETQYF
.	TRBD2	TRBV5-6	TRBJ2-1	TGTGCCAGCAGCGTTACTAGCGGGGTTCTCTCCTACAATGAGCAGTTCTTC	CASSVTSGVLSYNEQFF
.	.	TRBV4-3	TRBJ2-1	TGCGCCAGCAGCCAAGGGTGGGGCTGGGACAATGAGCAGTTCTTC	CASSQGWGWDNEQFF
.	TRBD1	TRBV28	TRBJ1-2	TGTGCCAGCAGTTTCCGGGACAGACCATCCAAAAACTATGGCTACACCTTC	CASSFRDRPSKNYGYTF
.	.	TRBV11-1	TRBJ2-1	TGTGCCAGCGATTCGGGGGATTTGGGGAATGAGCAGTTCTTC	CASDSGDLGNEQFF
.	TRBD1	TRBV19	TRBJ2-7	TGTGCCAGTAGTTGGACAGGTTCCTACGAGCAGTACTTC	CASSWTGSYEQYF
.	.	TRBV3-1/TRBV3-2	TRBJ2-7	TGTGCCAGCAGCCAATTACTAGCCCCGGACTCATACGAGCAGTACTTC	CASSQLLAPDSYEQYF
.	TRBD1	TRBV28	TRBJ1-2	TGTGCCAGCAGCTTAGACAGGGGCTATGGCTACACCTTC	CASSLDRGYGYTF
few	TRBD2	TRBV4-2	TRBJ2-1	TGTGCCAGCAGCCAAGTCCCCTGGACTAGCGGTTACAATGAGCAGTTCTTC	CASSQVPWTSGYNEQFF
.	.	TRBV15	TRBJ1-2	TGTGCCACCAGTAGGGACTCCGGACCCTATGGCTACACCTTC	CATSRDSGPYGYTF
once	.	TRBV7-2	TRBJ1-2	TGTGCCAGCACGAAGGATCGGGGGGCAAACTATGGCTACACCTTC	CASTKDRGANYGYTF
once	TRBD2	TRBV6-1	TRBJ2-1	TGTGCCAGCAGTGAATGGGTGGGGACTAGCGGGAGTGATGAGCAGTTCTTC	CASSEWVGTSGSDEQFF
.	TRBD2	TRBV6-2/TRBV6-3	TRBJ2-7	TGTGCCAGCAGCATAGGGACTAGCTACGAGCAGTACTTC	CASSIGTSYEQYF
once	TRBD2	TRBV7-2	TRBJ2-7	TGTGCCAGCAGCTTAGAAGGGGCTAGCGGAACCTACGAGCAGTACTTC	CASSLEGASGTYEQYF
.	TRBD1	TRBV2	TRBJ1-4	TGTGCCAGCAGCGTTGGGACAGCTAATGAAAAACTGTTTTTT	CASSVGTANEKLFF
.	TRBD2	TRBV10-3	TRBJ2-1	TGTGCCATCACCGCTGCCCACGGGGGGACTTACAATGAGCAGTTCTTC	CAITAAHGGTYNEQFF
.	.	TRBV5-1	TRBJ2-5	TGCGCCAGCAGCTTGACTACCTCACAAGAGACCCAGTACTTC	CASSLTTSQETQYF
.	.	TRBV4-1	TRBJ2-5	TGCGCCAGCAGCCAAACTCCGACAAGGAAGGAGACCCAGTACTTC	CASSQTPTRKETQYF
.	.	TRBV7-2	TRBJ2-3	TGTGCCAGCAGCTTACTCCCCTTGGCGGAAAAGTTCCCAGATACGCAGTATTTT	CASSLLPLAEKFPDTQYF
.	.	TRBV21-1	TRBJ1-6	TGTGCCAGCAGCAAGACAGGAGTTGGAGGTACCCACTTT	CASSKTGVGGTHF
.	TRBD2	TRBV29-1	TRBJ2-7	TGCAGCGTGGAGACTAGCGGGGTCTCCTACGAGCAGTACTTC	CSVETSGVSYEQYF
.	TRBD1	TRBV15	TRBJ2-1	TGTGCCACCAGCAGACCCAGGACAGGCAGCTCCTACAATGAGCAGTTCTTC	CATSRPRTGSSYNEQFF
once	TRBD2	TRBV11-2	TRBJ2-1	TGTGCCAGCAGTCATAGCGGGGGGAGGTACAATGAGCAGTTCTTC	CASSHSGGRYNEQFF
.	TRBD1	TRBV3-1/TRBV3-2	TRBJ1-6	TGTGCCAGCAGCGATGGACAGGGTTGGTCACCCCTCCACTTT	CASSDGQGWSPLHF
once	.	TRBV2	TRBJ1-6	TGTGCCAGCAGTTACCGGAGCTCCTATAATTCACCCCTCCACTTT	CASSYRSSYNSPLHF
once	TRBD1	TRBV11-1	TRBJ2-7	TGTGCCAGCAGCCGGGCAGGGGGCCCCTACGAGCAGTACTTC	CASSRAGGPYEQYF
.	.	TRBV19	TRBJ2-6	TGTGCCAGTAGGATAGAAGGCAGGGCGCGTGGGGCCAACGTCCTGACTTTC	CASRIEGRARGANVLTF
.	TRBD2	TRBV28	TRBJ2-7	TGTGCCAGCAGTTTACACGGGGGAGGGGCCTACGAGCAGTACTTC	CASSLHGGGAYEQYF
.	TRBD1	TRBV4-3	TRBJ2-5	TGCGCCAGCAGCCAGACAGGGATCGGTGAGACCCAGTACTTC	CASSQTGIGETQYF
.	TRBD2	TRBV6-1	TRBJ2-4	TGTGCCAGCAGTGCGGTCTTTTGGGACTACCTAGCCAAAAACATTCAGTACTTC	CASSAVFWDYLAKNIQYF
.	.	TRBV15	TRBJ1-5	TGTGCCACCAGCAGAGAGGCCGGCAATCAGCCCCAGCATTTT	CATSREAGNQPQHF
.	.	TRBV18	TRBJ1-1	TGTGCCAGCTCAATAACAGAGAACACTGAAGCTTTCTTT	CASSITENTEAFF
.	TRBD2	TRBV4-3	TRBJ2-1	TGCGCCAGCAGCCAAGGCGGGAGTTACAATGAGCAGTTCTTC	CASSQGGSYNEQFF
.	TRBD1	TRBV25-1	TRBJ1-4	TGTGCCAGCAGTGATATCGGGACAGAGAATGAAAAACTGTTTTTT	CASSDIGTENEKLFF
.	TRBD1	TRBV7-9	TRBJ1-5	TGTGCCAGCACACAGGGGGCTGGTCAGCCCCAGCATTTT	CASTQGAGQPQHF
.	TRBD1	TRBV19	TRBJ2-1	TGTGCCAGTAGAGGGACAGCCTACAATGAGCAGTTCTTC	CASRGTAYNEQFF
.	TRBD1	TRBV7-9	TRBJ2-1	TGTGCCAGCAGCGGAACCGGGACAGGGGGAAGGAATGAGCAGTTCTTC	CASSGTGTGGRNEQFF
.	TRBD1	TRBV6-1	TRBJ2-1	TGTGCCAGCAGTGAAGGGACAGGGGGTTCCCCCTCGCAGTTCTTC	CASSEGTGGSPSQFF
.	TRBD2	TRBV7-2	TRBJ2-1	TGTGCCAGCAGCTTCCTGACTAGCGGGAACTGGTACAATGAGCAGTTCTTC	CASSFLTSGNWYNEQFF
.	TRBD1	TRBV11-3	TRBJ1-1	TGTGCCAGCAGCTCCCGGGACAGACCGAACACTGAAGCTTTCTTT	CASSSRDRPNTEAFF
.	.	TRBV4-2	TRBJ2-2	TGTGCCAGCAGCCAAGTAGTAGCTGGAACCGGGGAGCTGTTTTTT	CASSQVVAGTGELFF
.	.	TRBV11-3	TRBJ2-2	TGTGCCAGCAGCTCCCAGGCCGGAGGCGGGGAGCTGTTTTTT	CASSSQAGGGELFF